Sequencing of this TCR beta chain was carried out in a study of cytomegalovirus exposure and HLA in healthy donors. Looking at the study overall: Some 85 million unique TCRs from HLA-typed donors were held in an early data release.

This PCR relied on a set of 60 Vbeta primers and 13 Jbeta primers. Assay used: immunoSEQ multiplex PCR; TCRdb lists only in-frame clones, some missing. The profile shows approximately 130,000 clones, about 80% of them singletons. V gave up 0 bases and J gave up 7 bases, with 14 bases separating them. Germline V gives CDR1 SGHRS, CDR2 YFSETQ. The CDR3 extends over 15 amino acids. The gene calls are TRBV5-1 and TRBJ2-1, with D possibly being TRBD2 (6 bases). Input material: PBMCs. The receptor comes from a man younger than 45 in good health and CMV-seronegative. The CDR3 region has the DNA TGCGCCAGCAGCTTGGGGACTACCCTGGGTAATGAGCAGTTCTTC. This codes for CASSLGTTLGNEQFF.